This record looks at one TCR beta chain sequence and its context. Its antigen is as yet unknown. Three rounds of nested PCR, following a modified ARM-PCR protocol, produced the TCRbeta library. MiXCR, run by TCRdb on the multiplex PCR reads, gives a single entry per CDR3 protein. This sample has approximately 120,000 distinct CDR3 sequences, with over 65% found just once. Germline values: CDR1 SGHDT, CDR2 YYEEEE. The V end was cut by 2 bases, the J end by 14 bases, with 26 bases between. This CDR3 region has 17 residues. The entry originates in a study of tumor and adjacent non-tumor tissue in lung cancer. Study-wide findings and caveats: Normal lung showed higher cumulative top 100 clone frequency than tumor.

The template was RNA from unsorted bulk tissue. The V gene is TRBV5-6, the J gene TRBJ1-6; D possibly corresponds to TRBD1 (6 bases). This receptor was taken from a young man with non-small cell lung cancer. Sequenced: lung tumor tissue. This CDR3 is CASSFDPTGIPMGTLHF. The CDR3, as DNA: TGTGCCAGCAGCTTTGACCCGACAGGCATTCCGATGGGGACCCTCCACTTT. Using reference TRBV5-6 and TRBJ1-6 for the parts outside the CDR3, the full variable domain is DAGVTQSPTHLIKTRGQQVTLRCSPKSGHDTVSWYQQALGQGPQFIFQYYEEEERQRGNFPDRFSGHQFPNYSSELNVNALLLGDSALYLCASSFDPTGIPMGTLHFGNGTRLTVT.